Presented here are 10 T cell receptor beta chains from one specimen sequenced in a study of identifying expanded T cells in peripheral blood. TCRdb keeps only in-frame clones here, not all; method: immunoSEQ multiplex PCR. The repertoire includes around 56,000 clones, around 86% of them detected once, and about 15% sits in the top ten. The sequenced material came from blood. These receptors all come from a person aged 18 to 69 in good health.

This chain uses TRBV29-1 with TRBJ2-5; 11 bases align to TRBD2. The CDR3 covers 14 residues. Unmatched junction bases numbered 6, after V lost 4 bases and J lost 5 bases. Germline CDR1 is SQVTM and CDR2 is ANQGSEA. CDR3 bases: TGCAGCGTTGGAGTAGCGGGAGGGTCGGAGACCCAGTACTTC. As protein: CSVGVAGGSETQYF. Looking up the rest from reference TRBV29-1 and TRBJ2-5 gives the full variable domain: SAVISQKPSRDICQRGTSLTIQCQVDSQVTMMFWYRQQPGQSLTLIATANQGSEATYESGFVIDKFPISRPNLTFSTLTVSNMSPEDSSIYLCSVGVAGGSETQYFGPGTRLLVL.

The gene calls are TRBV28 and TRBJ2-7; 9 positions match TRBD2. Germline V CDR1 and CDR2: MDHEN, SYDVKM. This CDR3 is built from 15 residues. The ends lost 0 bases at V and 5 bases at J; junction bases unmatched: 5. The CDR3 nucleotides are TGTGCCAGCAGTTTATGGCGGGAGGGATGGAACGAGCAGTACTTC. Encoded protein: CASSLWREGWNEQYF.

The V gene is TRBV7-9, the J gene TRBJ1-5; 8 bases are a match to TRBD1. The CDR3 totals 14 residues. Germline lookup yields CDR1 SEHNR and CDR2 FQNEAQ (reference sequence). V shed 5 bases and J 4 bases; nucleotides not matched to a gene: 4. The CDR3 DNA reads as TGTGCCAGCAGCCCGCGGACAGGGAATCAGCCCCAGCATTTT. It is translated as CASSPRTGNQPQHF.

The gene calls are TRBV27 and TRBJ1-1; TRBD1 is a possible D gene (5 bases). The germline gives CDR1 MNHEY, CDR2 SMNVEV (reference sequence). Trimming left V 0 bases short and J 0 bases short, with 8 bases between. There are 15 residues in the CDR3. CDR3 nucleotide sequence: TGTGCCAGCAGTTTATCGAAACAGGTGAACACTGAAGCTTTCTTT. Its protein is CASSLSKQVNTEAFF.

This rearrangement joins TRBV4-3 to TRBJ1-2; D is ambiguous. The CDR3 spans 16 residues. V was trimmed by 0 bases and J by 6 bases, leaving 17 bases between them. The germline V gene has CDR1 LGHNA and CDR2 YSLEER. CDR3 nucleotide sequence: TGCGCCAGCAGCCAAGATTCCCAGCTAACTTACAATGGCTACACCTTC. Amino acid sequence: CASSQDSQLTYNGYTF.

The chain combines TRBV12-5 with TRBJ2-7; weak D call: TRBD2 (6 bases). The CDR3 has 13 residues. Trimming stripped 4 bases from V and 1 base from J, with 8 bases between. Germline V gene sequence: CDR1 LGHNT, CDR2 FRNRAP. CDR3 in DNA: TGTGCTAGTGGTTCGGAGGGGTCCTACGAGCAGTACTTC. Residues: CASGSEGSYEQYF.

The chain joins TRBV6-5 to TRBJ1-4; D remains ambiguous. Germline values: CDR1 MNHEY, CDR2 SVGAGI. The CDR3 is 14 residues long. V lost 4 bases, J lost 8 bases, and 14 bases lay in between. The CDR3 coding sequence is TGTGCCAGCAGTTCTGGACGGATTAACGAAAAACTGTTTTTT. It specifies CASSSGRINEKLFF.

The chain joins TRBV7-2 to TRBJ2-3, with 7 bases lining up with TRBD2. Germline loops: CDR1 SGHTA, CDR2 FQGNSA. The CDR3 totals 15 residues. V lost 5 bases to trimming and J lost 1 base; unmatched junction nucleotides: 6. As DNA, the CDR3 is TGTGCCAGCAGCGCCCAACGGGGGGGCACAGATACGCAGTATTTT. Translation gives CASSAQRGGTDTQYF.

This clone was observed once. The J gene is TRBJ2-1, the V gene TRBV6-5; perhaps TRBD1 as D (6 bases). Germline CDR1 reads MNHEY; CDR2 reads SVGAGI. Trimming cost V 4 bases and J 7 bases, with 20 bases left between them. The CDR3 covers 16 residues. The CDR3 loop reads CASSSPSDSPSNEQFF. The CDR3, as DNA: TGTGCCAGCAGTTCGCCCTCGGACAGCCCCAGTAATGAGCAGTTCTTC.

This chain joins TRBV6-5 and TRBJ2-3, with 10 bases aligning to TRBD2. There are 15 residues in the CDR3. J lost 2 bases, V lost 2 bases, and 1 base had no gene match. Germline V CDR1 and CDR2: MNHEY, SVGAGI. The CDR3 spells CASSYSGRDTDTQYF. CDR3 bases: TGTGCCAGCAGTTACAGCGGGAGGGACACAGATACGCAGTATTTT.